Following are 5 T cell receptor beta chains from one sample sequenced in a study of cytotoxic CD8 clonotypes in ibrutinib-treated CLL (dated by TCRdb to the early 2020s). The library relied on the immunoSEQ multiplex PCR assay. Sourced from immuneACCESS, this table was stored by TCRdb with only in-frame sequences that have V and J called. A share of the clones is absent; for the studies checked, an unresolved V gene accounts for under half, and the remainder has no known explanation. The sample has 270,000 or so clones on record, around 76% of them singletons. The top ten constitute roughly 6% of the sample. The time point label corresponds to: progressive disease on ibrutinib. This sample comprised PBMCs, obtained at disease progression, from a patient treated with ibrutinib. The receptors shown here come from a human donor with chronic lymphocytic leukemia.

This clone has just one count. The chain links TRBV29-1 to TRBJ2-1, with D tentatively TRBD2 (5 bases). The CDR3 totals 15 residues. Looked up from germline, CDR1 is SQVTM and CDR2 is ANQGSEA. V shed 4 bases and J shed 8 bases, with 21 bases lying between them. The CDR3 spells CSVGVGVFFVDEQFF. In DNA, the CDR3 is TGCAGCGTTGGAGTCGGGGTATTTTTCGTAGATGAGCAGTTCTTC.

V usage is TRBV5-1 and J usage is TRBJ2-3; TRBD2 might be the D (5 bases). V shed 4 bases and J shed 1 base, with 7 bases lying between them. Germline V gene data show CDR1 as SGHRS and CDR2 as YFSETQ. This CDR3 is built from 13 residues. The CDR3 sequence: CASSNSGTDTQYF. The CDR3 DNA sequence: TGCGCCAGCAGCAATAGCGGCACAGATACGCAGTATTTT.

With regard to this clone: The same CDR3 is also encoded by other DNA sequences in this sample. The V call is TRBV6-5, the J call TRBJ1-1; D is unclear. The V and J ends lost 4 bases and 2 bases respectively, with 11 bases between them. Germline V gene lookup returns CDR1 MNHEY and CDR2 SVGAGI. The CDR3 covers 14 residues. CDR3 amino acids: CASSSRAGNTEAFF. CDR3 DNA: TGTGCCAGCAGTTCCCGTGCCGGAAACACTGAAGCTTTCTTT.

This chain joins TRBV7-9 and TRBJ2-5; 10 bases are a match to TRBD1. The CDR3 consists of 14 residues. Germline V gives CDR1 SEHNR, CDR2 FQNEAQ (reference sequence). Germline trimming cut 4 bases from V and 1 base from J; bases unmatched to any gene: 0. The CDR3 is CASSWDRGQETQYF. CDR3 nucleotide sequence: TGTGCCAGCAGCTGGGACAGGGGCCAAGAGACCCAGTACTTC.

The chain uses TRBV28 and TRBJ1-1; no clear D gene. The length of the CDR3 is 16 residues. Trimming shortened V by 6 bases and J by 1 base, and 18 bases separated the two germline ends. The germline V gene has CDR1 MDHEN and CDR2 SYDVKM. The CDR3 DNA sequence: TGTGCCAGCAGCCCAGCCCCAGTAAATTGGAACACTGAAGCTTTCTTT. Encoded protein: CASSPAPVNWNTEAFF.